Sequencing of this TCR beta chain was carried out in a study of blood T cell repertoires in COVID-19. Study-wide context: There were acute and convalescent COVID-19 samples, and they came from the United States, Italy and Spain. The analysed material was cDNA or gDNA that came from T cells, B-cell-depleted T cells, or PBMCs.

In the original processing: Estimates of nucleated cell counts were drawn from the amplification of reference gene primers. TCRdb keeps only in-frame clones here, not all; method: immunoSEQ multiplex PCR. V and J calls and clone size come straight from that table; D and trimming were deduced from the DNA. The repertoire holds some 70,000 clones, 85% to 90% seen once, with less than 7.5% in the top ten. The CDR3 has 16 amino acids. Sequencing used peripheral blood. This TCR was sampled from a woman of 80 years or more with active COVID-19. The V and J genes are TRBV21-1 and TRBJ1-1; TRBD1 reflects the table's D call only, with no check against the DNA. TRBV21-1 counts as a pseudogene. Written as DNA, the CDR3 is TGTGCCAGCAGCCAAGGACAGAAACCCATGAACACTGAAGCTTTCTTT. Protein: CASSQGQKPMNTEAFF.